The clone carrying this T cell receptor beta chain was detected ten times or more. Amplification of TCR beta CDR3 regions was performed using RNA transcripts as template. Carried out on the TCR CDR3, a first-round RT-PCR used the HTBI primer set. TCRdb reprocessed the multiplex PCR reads with MiXCR, giving one entry per CDR3 protein. Among roughly 400,000 distinct CDR3 sequences listed, around 15% were seen once. This sample was taken from a study of T cells in Graves' hyperthyroidism and ophthalmopathy. V dropped 8 bases and J dropped 0 bases, with 11 bases sitting between them. The germline V gene has CDR1 MDHEN and CDR2 SYDVKM. This CDR3 has 15 residues.

Sequencing was done on a sample of blood. The gene calls are TRBV28 and TRBJ2-6; D unresolved. This sequence originates from a man aged 45 to 65 with Graves' ophthalmopathy. The CDR3 nucleotides are TGTGCCAGCCTCGGACGCTCCTCTGGGGCCAACGTCCTGACTTTC. It yields the protein CASLGRSSGANVLTF.